This T cell receptor (beta chain) derives from a study of response to subunit inactivated influenza vaccine. This CDR3 region has 14 residues. Germline CDR1 is KGHSH and CDR2 is LQKENI. Trimming took 8 bases from V and 5 from J, leaving 17 bases between them. Study results and limitations: After each seasonal influenza vaccination, few new T cells are recruited, the authors suggested.

MiXCR, run by TCRdb on the RT-PCR reads, gives a single entry per CDR3 protein. The table lists some 500,000 distinct CDR3 sequences, 10% to 15% of them singletons, with less than 15% in the top ten. As concerns this clonotype: Its target is unknown.

The receptor was isolated from a man aged 50-60 years who received an inactivated influenza vaccine. The source material was PBMCs from blood, sampled roughly 6 weeks after vaccination. This chain links TRBV18 with TRBJ2-3, with a possible D match to TRBD2 (6 bases). The CDR3, as DNA: TGTGCCAGCCGAACCGAGGCGGGGAGAGATACGCAGTATTTT. As protein: CASRTEAGRDTQYF.